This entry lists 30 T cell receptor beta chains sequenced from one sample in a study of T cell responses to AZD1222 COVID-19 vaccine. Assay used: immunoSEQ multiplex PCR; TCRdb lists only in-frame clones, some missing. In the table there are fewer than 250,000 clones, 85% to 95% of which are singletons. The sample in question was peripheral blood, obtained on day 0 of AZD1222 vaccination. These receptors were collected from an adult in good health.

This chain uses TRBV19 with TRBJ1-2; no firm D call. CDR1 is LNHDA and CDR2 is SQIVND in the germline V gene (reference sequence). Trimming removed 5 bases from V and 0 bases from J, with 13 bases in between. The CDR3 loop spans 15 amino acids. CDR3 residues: CASSLGPTANYGYTF. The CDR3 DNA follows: TGTGCCAGTAGTCTGGGTCCGACCGCTAACTATGGCTACACCTTC.

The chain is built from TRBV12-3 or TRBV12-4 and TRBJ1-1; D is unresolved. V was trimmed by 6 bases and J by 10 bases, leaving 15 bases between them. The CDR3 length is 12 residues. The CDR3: CASSLGDRGAFF. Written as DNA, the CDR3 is TGTGCCAGCAGCTTGGGCGACCGAGGAGCTTTCTTT.

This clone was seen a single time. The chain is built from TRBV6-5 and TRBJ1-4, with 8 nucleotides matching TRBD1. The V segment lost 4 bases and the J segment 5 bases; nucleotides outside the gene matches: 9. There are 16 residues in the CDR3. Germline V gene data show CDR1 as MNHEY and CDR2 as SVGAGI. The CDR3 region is CASSFRPRTGNEKLFF. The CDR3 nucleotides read TGTGCCAGCAGTTTCCGTCCAAGGACAGGGAATGAAAAACTGTTTTTT.

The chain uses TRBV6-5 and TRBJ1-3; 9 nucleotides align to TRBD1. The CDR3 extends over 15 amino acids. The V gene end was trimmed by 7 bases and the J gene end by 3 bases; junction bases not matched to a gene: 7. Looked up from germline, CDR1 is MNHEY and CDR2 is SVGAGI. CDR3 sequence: CASIKGTGHGNTIYF. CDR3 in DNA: TGTGCCAGCATCAAGGGGACAGGGCATGGAAACACCATATATTTT.

CDR3 sequence reads: CASSQEGYLRNSPLHF. In DNA form, the CDR3 reads TGTGCCAGCAGCCAAGAGGGGTACTTACGCAATTCACCCCTCCACTTT. This chain connects TRBV3-1 (or the pseudogene TRBV3-2) to TRBJ1-6; D gene unclear. Trimming cost V 0 bases and J 7 bases, with 13 bases left between them. The CDR3 totals 16 residues. In germline, CDR1 is LGHDT, CDR2 YNNKEL (reference sequence).

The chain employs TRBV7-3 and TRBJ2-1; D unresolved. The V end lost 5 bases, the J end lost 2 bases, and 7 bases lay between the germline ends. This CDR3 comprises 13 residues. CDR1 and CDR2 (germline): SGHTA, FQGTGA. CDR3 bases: TGTGCCAGCAGCCGAGATACCTACAATGAGCAGTTCTTC. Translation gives CASSRDTYNEQFF.

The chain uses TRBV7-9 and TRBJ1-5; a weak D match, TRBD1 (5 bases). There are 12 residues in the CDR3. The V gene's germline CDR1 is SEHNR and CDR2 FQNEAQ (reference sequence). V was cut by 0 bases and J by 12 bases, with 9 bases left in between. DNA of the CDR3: TGTGCCAGCAGCTTAGCGTGGGGGGACCAGCATTTT. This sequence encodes CASSLAWGDQHF.

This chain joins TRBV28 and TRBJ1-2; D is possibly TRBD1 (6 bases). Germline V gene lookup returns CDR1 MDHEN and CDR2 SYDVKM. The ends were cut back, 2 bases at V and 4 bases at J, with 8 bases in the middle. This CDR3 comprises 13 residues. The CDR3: CASSLGGPYGYTF. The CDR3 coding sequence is TGTGCCAGCAGTTTAGGGGGCCCCTATGGCTACACCTTC.

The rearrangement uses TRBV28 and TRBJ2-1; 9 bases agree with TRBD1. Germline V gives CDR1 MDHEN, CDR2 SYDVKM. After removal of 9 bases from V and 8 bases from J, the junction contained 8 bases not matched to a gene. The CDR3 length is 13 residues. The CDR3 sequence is CASRTGAGDEQFF. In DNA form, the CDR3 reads TGTGCCAGTCGGACAGGGGCAGGGGATGAGCAGTTCTTC. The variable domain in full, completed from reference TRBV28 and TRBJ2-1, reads DVKVTQSSRYLVKRTGEKVFLECVQDMDHENMFWYRQDPGLGLRLIYFSYDVKMKEKGDIPEGYSVSREKKERFSLILESASTNQTSMYLCASRTGAGDEQFFGPGTRLTVL.

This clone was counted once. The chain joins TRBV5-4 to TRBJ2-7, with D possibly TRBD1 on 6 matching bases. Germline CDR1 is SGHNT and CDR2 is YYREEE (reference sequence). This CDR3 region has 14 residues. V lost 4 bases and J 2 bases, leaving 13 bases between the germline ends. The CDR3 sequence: CASSLGQPPYEQYF. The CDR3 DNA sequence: TGTGCCAGCAGCCTCGGACAGCCTCCCTACGAGCAGTACTTC.

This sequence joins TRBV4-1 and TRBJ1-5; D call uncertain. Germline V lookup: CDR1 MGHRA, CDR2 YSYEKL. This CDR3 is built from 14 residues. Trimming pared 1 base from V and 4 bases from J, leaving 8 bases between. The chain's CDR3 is CASSQAQFNQPQHF. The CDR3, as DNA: TGCGCCAGCAGCCAAGCACAGTTTAATCAGCCCCAGCATTTT.

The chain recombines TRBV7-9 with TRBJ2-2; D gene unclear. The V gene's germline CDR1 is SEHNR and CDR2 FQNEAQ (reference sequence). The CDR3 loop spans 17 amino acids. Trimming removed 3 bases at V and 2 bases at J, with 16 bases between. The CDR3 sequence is CASSFFSGGINTGELFF. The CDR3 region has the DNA TGTGCCAGCAGCTTTTTCTCGGGCGGAATTAACACCGGGGAGCTGTTTTTT.

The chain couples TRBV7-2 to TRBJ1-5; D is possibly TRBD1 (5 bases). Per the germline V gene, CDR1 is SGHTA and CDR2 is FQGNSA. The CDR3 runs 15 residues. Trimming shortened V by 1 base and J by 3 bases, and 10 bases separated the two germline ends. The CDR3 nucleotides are TGTGCCAGCAGCTTAGTGCAGGGTGTCAATCAGCCCCAGCATTTT. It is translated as CASSLVQGVNQPQHF.

The CDR3 here is CASSLQRNTEAFF. DNA of the CDR3: TGTGCCAGCAGCTTGCAAAGGAACACTGAAGCTTTCTTT. The chain employs TRBV5-5 and TRBJ1-1; unclear D gene. Trimming stripped 1 base from V and 1 base from J, with 5 bases between. Germline values: CDR1 SGHKS, CDR2 YYEKEE (reference sequence). This CDR3 contains 13 residues.

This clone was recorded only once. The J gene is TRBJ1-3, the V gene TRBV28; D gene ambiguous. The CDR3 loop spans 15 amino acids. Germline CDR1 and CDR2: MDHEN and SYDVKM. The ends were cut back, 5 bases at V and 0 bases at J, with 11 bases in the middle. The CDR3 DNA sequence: TGTGCCAGCAGTCCGAACGGTGCCTCTGGAAACACCATATATTTT. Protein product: CASSPNGASGNTIYF.

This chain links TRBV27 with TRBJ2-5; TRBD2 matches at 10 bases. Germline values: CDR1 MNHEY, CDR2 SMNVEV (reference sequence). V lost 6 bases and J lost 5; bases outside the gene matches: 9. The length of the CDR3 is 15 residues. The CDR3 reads CASRRSGGATETQYF. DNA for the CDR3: TGTGCCAGCAGGAGGAGCGGGGGGGCAACGGAGACCCAGTACTTC.

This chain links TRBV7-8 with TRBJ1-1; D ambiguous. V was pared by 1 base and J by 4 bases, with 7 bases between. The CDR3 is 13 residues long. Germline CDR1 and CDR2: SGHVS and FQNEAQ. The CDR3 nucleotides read TGTGCCAGCAGCTTAGGGGTGACCACTGAAGCTTTCTTT. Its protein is CASSLGVTTEAFF. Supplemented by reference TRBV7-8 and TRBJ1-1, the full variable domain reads GAGVSQSPRYKVAKRGQDVALRCDPISGHVSLFWYQQALGQGPEFLTYFQNEAQLDKSGLPSDRFFAERPEGSVSTLKIQRTQQEDSAVYLCASSLGVTTEAFFGQGTRLTVV.

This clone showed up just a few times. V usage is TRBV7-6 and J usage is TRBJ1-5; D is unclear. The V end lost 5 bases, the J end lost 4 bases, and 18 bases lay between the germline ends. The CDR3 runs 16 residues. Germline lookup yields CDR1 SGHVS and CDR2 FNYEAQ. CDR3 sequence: CASSAAQALGNQPQHF. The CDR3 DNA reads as TGTGCCAGCAGCGCCGCGCAGGCCCTCGGGAATCAGCCCCAGCATTTT.

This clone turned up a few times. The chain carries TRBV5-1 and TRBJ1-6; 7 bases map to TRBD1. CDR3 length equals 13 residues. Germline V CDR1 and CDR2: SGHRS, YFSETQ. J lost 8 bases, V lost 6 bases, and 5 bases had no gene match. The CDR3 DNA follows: TGCGCCAGCACCGACAGGGATGATTCACCCCTCCACTTT. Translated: CASTDRDDSPLHF.

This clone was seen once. The CDR3 loop reads CASSLDGLASEAFF. Here the CDR3 DNA reads TGTGCCAGCAGTCTAGACGGACTCGCCTCGGAAGCTTTCTTT. J is TRBJ1-1 and V is TRBV7-2; D not resolved. This CDR3 spans 14 amino acids. Trimming shortened V by 6 bases and J by 8 bases, and 19 bases separated the two germline ends. Per the germline V gene, CDR1 is SGHTA and CDR2 is FQGNSA. Variable domain in full (rest from reference TRBV7-2 and TRBJ1-1): GAGVSQSPSNKVTEKGKDVELRCDPISGHTALYWYRQSLGQGLEFLIYFQGNSAPDKSGLPSDRFSAERTGGSVSTLTIQRTQQEDSAVYLCASSLDGLASEAFFGQGTRLTVV.

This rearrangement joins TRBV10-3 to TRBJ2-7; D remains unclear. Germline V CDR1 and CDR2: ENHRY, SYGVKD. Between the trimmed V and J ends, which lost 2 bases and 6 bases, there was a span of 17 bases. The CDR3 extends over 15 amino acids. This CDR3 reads CAISEKMAPGAEQYF. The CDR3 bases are TGTGCCATCAGTGAGAAGATGGCCCCAGGCGCCGAGCAGTACTTC.

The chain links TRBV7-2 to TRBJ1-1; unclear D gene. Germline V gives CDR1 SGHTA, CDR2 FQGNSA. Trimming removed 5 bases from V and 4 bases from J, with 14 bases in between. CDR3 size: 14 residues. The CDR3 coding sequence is TGTGCCAGCAGCCCAATTTCAGCGCTCACTGAAGCTTTCTTT. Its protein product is CASSPISALTEAFF.

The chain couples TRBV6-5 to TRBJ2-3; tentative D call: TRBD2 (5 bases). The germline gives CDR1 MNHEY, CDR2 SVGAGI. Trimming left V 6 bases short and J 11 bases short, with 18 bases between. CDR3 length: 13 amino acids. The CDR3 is CASSVALSSEQYF. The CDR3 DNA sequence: TGTGCCAGCAGCGTCGCCCTGAGTAGCGAGCAGTATTTT.

The CDR3 loop reads CASSEYQGGEQYF. The DNA of the CDR3 is TGTGCCAGCAGTGAATATCAGGGGGGGGAGCAGTACTTC. The chain carries TRBV25-1 and TRBJ2-7; TRBD1 or TRBD2 may be the D gene (7 bases each). The CDR3 totals 13 residues. The germline V gene has CDR1 MGHDK and CDR2 SYGVNS. V gave up 0 bases and J gave up 7 bases, with 10 bases separating them.

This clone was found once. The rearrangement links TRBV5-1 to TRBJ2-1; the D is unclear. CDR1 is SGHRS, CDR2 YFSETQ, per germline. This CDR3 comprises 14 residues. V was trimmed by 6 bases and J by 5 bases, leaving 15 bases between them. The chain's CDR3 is CASIRAPYNNEQFF. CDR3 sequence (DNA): TGCGCCAGCATTCGTGCTCCCTATAACAATGAGCAGTTCTTC.

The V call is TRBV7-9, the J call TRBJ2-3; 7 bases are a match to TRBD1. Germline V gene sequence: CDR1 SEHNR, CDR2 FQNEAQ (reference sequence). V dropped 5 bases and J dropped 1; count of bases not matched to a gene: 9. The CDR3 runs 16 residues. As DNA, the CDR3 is TGTGCCAGCAGCAACCGACAGGGTGGAGGCACAGATACGCAGTATTTT. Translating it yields CASSNRQGGGTDTQYF.

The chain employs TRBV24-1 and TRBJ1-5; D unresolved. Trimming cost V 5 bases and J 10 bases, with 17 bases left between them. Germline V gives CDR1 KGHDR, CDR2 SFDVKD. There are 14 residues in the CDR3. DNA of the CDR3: TGTGCCACCAGTGGATTAGCGGGCTCGGGTCCCCAGCATTTT. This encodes CATSGLAGSGPQHF.

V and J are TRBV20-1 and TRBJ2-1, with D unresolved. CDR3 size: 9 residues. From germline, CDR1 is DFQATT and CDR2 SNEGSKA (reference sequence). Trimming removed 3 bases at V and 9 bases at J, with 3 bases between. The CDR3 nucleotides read TGCAGTGCTAGCATTGAGCAGTTCTTC. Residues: CSASIEQFF.

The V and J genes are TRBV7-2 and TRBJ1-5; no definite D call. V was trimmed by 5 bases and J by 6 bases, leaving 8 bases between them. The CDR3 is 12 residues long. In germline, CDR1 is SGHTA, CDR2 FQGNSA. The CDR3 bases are TGTGCCAGCAGCAACGGTGGTCAGCCCCAGCATTTT. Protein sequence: CASSNGGQPQHF.

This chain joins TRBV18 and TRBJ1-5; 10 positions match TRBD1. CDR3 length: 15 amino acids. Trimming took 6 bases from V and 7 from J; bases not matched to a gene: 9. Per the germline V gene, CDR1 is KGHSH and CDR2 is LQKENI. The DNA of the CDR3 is TGTGCCAGCTCCACCGGGACAGGGGTAGGCCAGCCCCAGCATTTT. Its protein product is CASSTGTGVGQPQHF.